The 5 T cell receptor beta chains below were found in one sample sequenced in a study of monozygotic twins with inflammatory bowel disease. Using the 5' RACE reads, TCRdb records one entry per CDR3 protein without DNA. Here the sample table reports roughly 160,000 distinct CDR3 sequences. Sequencing input: blood. Every receptor here comes from a human donor with ulcerative colitis or Crohn's disease, or a healthy co-twin of an affected twin (not recorded which).

The V call is TRBV20-1, the J call TRBJ1-2; TCRdb lists TRBD1, though no DNA is available to test this call. The CDR3 totals 16 residues. Germline values: CDR1 DFQATT, CDR2 SNEGSKA (reference sequence). The CDR3 is CSATEGLRTPRYGYTF.

This chain connects TRBV11-3 to TRBJ2-6. Germline CDR1 reads SGHNT; CDR2 reads YENEEA. The length of the CDR3 is 17 residues. This CDR3 reads CASSLGSITSGANVLTF.

The CDR3 is CSAAPLAGGSYEQYF. J is TRBJ2-7 and V is TRBV20-1; TCRdb indicates TRBD2, and absent DNA this call remains unverified. The CDR3 is 15 amino acids. Germline assignment: CDR1 DFQATT and CDR2 SNEGSKA (reference sequence).

The rearrangement uses TRBV19 and TRBJ1-5. In germline, CDR1 is LNHDA, CDR2 SQIVND (reference sequence). The CDR3 runs 15 residues. The CDR3 protein is CASSIEMRSYQPQHF.

The V gene is TRBV2, the J gene TRBJ1-3. Per germline, CDR1 SNHLY and CDR2 FYNNEI. CDR3 length equals 13 residues. CDR3: CASSVQSGNTIYF.